A selection of T cell receptor beta chains follows, all from one sample in a study of blood T cell repertoires in COVID-19. Sequencing was performed with immunoSEQ multiplex PCR; in TCRdb, only in-frame clones are kept and a portion is missing. The sample carries about 100,000 clones, more than 85% recorded once. The sample consisted of peripheral blood. The receptor set was obtained from a man aged 45-60 years with active COVID-19. The CDR3 runs from the conserved cysteine through the conserved F or W. D genes are given only for firm matches. Clone size is stated in some rows and not others, as once, few, many or a class when expanded.

>TRBJ1-2|NA|TRBV6-5|NA|13
TGTGCCAGCAGAGAGACAGTGACTTATGGCTACACCTTC
CASRETVTYGYTF
>TRBJ1-5|NA|TRBV15|NA|17
TGTGCCACCAGCAGAGACGCGAAACCAGGTAGCAATCAGCCCCAGCATTTT
CATSRDAKPGSNQPQHF
>TRBJ2-5|TRBD2|TRBV24-1|NA|16
TGTGCCACCAGTACTAAAGGACTAGCGGTACAAGAGACCCAGTACTTC
CATSTKGLAVQETQYF
>TRBJ2-2|NA|TRBV15|NA|15
TGTGCCACCAGCAGAGCGGGTGAAGGCACCGGGGAGCTGTTTTTT
CATSRAGEGTGELFF
>TRBJ1-2|NA|TRBV12-5|NA|16
TGTGCTAGTGGTTTGGTATCTTTGGGGGCAGGCTATGGCTACACCTTC
CASGLVSLGAGYGYTF
>TRBJ1-1|TRBD1|TRBV18|NA|15
TGTGCCAGCTCATTGAACAGGGGAATGGACACTGAAGCTTTCTTT
CASSLNRGMDTEAFF
>TRBJ2-1|TRBD1|TRBV12-3/TRBV12-4|NA|13
TGTGCCAGCAGGCAGGGGGATGTCAATGAGCAGTTCTTC
CASRQGDVNEQFF
>TRBJ2-7|TRBD2|TRBV3-1/TRBV3-2|NA|17
TGTGCCAGCAGCCACACTCCTAGCGGGGGGCTCTCCTACGAGCAGTACTTC
CASSHTPSGGLSYEQYF
>TRBJ2-1|NA|TRBV5-4|NA|13
TGTGCCACCGTGGACAAGAGCATGAATGAGCAGTTCTTC
CATVDKSMNEQFF
>TRBJ1-2|NA|TRBV5-1|NA|14
TGCGCCAGCAGCTTGGAAATGGGCAGTATCGGCTACACCTTC
CASSLEMGSIGYTF
>TRBJ2-1|NA|TRBV10-2|NA|15
TGCGCCAGCAGTGATAAGGGGCTCTCCTACAATGAGCAGTTCTTC
CASSDKGLSYNEQFF
>TRBJ2-7|TRBD1|TRBV2|once|11
TGTGCCAGCAGACAGGGGGGCGAGCAGTACTTC
CASRQGGEQYF
>TRBJ1-1|TRBD1|TRBV7-9|NA|14
TGTGCCAGCCGCCGGACAGGGGAGAACACTGAAGCTTTCTTT
CASRRTGENTEAFF
>TRBJ1-6|NA|TRBV2|NA|12
TGTGCCAGCAGTCTCGAGGGCACCCCCCTCCACTTT
CASSLEGTPLHF
>TRBJ1-2|NA|TRBV27|NA|13
TGTGCCAGCAGCCCAGGTGTCAGGAATGGCTACACCTTC
CASSPGVRNGYTF
>TRBJ2-2|NA|TRBV7-9|NA|15
TGTGCCAGCAGCTTAGATTTGCGGCAGCCGTTAAAGCTGTTTTTT
CASSLDLRQPLKLFF
>TRBJ2-5|TRBD2|TRBV11-2|NA|15
TGTGCCAGCAGTCCTGGGACTAGCGGGTTTAAGACCCAGTACTTC
CASSPGTSGFKTQYF
>TRBJ1-5|NA|TRBV6-1|NA|16
TGTGCCAGCAGTGAATGGGGCACGTTGGGCAATCAGCCCCAGCATTTT
CASSEWGTLGNQPQHF
>TRBJ1-2|NA|TRBV19|NA|13
TGTGCCAGTAGTTGGGAAGGGACTTCGGGCTACACCTTC
CASSWEGTSGYTF
>TRBJ2-3|NA|TRBV5-1|NA|13
TGCGCCAGCAGCTTTATCGGCACAGATACGCAGTATTTT
CASSFIGTDTQYF
>TRBJ1-3|TRBD1|TRBV5-8|once|16
TGTGCCAGCAGCTTGGGGGACAGAAGATCTGGAAACACCATATATTTT
CASSLGDRRSGNTIYF
>TRBJ2-1|TRBD2|TRBV6-6|NA|16
TGTGCCAGCAGGGGACTAGCGGCTAGCTCCTACAATGAGCAGTTCTTC
CASRGLAASSYNEQFF
>TRBJ2-7|NA|TRBV4-1|NA|13
TGCGCCAGCAGCGACGCCGGGTCGAGCGAGCAGTACTTC
CASSDAGSSEQYF
>TRBJ1-2|NA|TRBV14|NA|14
TGTGCCAGCAGCCAAGTTGGGGGCGCGGGTGGCTACACCTTC
CASSQVGGAGGYTF
>TRBJ2-1|TRBD2|TRBV24-1|NA|16
TGTGCCACCAGTGACCGGACTAGCGGGAACTACAATGAGCAGTTCTTC
CATSDRTSGNYNEQFF
>TRBJ2-3|TRBD2|TRBV9|NA|15
TGTGCCAGCAGCGTGCTAGCGGGAGAAGCAGATACGCAGTATTTT
CASSVLAGEADTQYF
>TRBJ1-4|NA|TRBV5-1|NA|16
TGCGCCAGCAGCCCCGCTGTCCAGGCCTCTAATGAAAAACTGTTTTTT
CASSPAVQASNEKLFF
>TRBJ2-7|NA|TRBV6-5|NA|16
TGTGCCAGCAGTTATGAGAGAATTGCAGGGCGGAACGAGCAGTACTTC
CASSYERIAGRNEQYF
>TRBJ1-2|NA|TRBV6-5|NA|14
TGTGCCAGCAGGAACTCGGGAGTAAGCTATGGCTACACCTTC
CASRNSGVSYGYTF